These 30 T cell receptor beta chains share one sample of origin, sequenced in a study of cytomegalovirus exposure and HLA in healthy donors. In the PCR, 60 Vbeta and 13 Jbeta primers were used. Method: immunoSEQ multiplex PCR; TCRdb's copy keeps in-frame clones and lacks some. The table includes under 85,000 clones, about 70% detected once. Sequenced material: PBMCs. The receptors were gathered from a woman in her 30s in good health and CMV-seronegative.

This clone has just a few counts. In nucleotides, the CDR3 is TGTGCCAGCAGTGAGGGGCTGGAGACCCAGTACTTC. Translated: CASSEGLETQYF. The chain has TRBV6-1 and TRBJ2-5, with D tentatively TRBD1 (5 bases). Trimming stripped 3 bases from V and 5 bases from J, with 7 bases between. Germline CDR1 MNHNS, CDR2 SASEGT. This CDR3 comprises 12 residues.

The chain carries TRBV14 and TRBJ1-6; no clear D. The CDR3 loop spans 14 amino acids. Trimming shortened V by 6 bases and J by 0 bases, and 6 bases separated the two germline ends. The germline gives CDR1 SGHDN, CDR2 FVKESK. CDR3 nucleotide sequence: TGTGCCAGCAGGGCCCACTCCTATAATTCACCCCTCCACTTT. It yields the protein CASRAHSYNSPLHF.

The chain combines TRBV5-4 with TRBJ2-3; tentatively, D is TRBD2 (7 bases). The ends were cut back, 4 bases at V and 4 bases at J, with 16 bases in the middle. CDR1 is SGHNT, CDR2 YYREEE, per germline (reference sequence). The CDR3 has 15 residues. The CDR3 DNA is TGTGCCAGCAGCCCGGGTGGCGGGGGCGCAGATACGCAGTATTTT. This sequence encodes CASSPGGGGADTQYF.

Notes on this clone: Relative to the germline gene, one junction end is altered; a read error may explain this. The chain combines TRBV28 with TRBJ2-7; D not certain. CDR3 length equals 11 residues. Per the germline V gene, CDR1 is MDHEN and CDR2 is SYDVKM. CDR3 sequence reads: CASSLRQAQDF. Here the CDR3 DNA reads TGTGCCAGCAGTTTAAGGCAGGCGCAAGACTTC. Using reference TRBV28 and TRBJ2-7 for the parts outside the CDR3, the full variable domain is DVKVTQSSRYLVKRTGEKVFLECVQDMDHENMFWYRQDPGLGLRLIYFSYDVKMKEKGDIPEGYSVSREKKERFSLILESASTNQTSMYLCASSLRQAQDFGPGTRLTVT.

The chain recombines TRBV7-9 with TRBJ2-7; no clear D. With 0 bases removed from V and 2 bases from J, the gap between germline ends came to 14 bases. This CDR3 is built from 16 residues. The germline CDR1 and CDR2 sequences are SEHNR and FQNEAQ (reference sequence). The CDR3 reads CASSLALNEIPYEQYF. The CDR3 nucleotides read TGTGCCAGCAGCTTAGCGCTAAACGAAATACCCTACGAGCAGTACTTC.

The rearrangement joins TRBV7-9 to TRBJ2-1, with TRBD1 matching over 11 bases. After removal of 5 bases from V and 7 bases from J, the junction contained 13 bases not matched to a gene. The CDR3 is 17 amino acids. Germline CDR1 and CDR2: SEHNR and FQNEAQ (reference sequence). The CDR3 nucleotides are TGTGCCAGCAGCCCTCCTATTAGGGGACAGGGGGGTAATGAGCAGTTCTTC. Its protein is CASSPPIRGQGGNEQFF.

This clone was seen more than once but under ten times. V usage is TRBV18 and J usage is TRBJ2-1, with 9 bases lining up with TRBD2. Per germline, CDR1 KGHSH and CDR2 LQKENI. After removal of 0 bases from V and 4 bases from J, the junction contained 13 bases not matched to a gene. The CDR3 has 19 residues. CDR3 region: CASSPPGFTAGGQYNEQFF. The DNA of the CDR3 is TGTGCCAGCTCACCACCGGGATTTACGGCGGGGGGGCAATACAATGAGCAGTTCTTC.

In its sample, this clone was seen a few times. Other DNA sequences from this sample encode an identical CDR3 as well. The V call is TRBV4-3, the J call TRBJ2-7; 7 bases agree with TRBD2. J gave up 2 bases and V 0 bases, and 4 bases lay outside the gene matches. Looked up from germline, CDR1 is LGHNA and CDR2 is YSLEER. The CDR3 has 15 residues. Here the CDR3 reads CASSQEGSGTYEQYF. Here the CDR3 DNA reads TGCGCCAGCAGCCAAGAAGGAAGCGGGACCTACGAGCAGTACTTC.

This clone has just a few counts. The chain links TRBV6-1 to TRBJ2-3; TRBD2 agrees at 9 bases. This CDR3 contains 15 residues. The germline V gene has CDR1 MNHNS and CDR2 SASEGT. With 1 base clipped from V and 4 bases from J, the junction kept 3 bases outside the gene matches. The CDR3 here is CASSEEAGGPDTQYF. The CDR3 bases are TGTGCCAGCAGTGAAGAGGCGGGGGGGCCAGATACGCAGTATTTT.

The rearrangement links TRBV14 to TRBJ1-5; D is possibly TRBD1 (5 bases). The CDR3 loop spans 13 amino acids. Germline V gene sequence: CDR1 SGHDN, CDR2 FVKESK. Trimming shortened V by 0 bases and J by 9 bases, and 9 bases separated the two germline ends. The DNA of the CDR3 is TGTGCCAGCAGCCAAGATCAGGGCAGGCCCCAGCATTTT. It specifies CASSQDQGRPQHF.

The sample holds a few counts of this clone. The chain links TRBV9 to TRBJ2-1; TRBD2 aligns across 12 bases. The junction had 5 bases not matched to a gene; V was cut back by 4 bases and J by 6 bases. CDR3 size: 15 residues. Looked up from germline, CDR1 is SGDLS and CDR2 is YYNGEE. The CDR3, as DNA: TGTGCCAGCAGCCGGACTAGCGGGGAAGGCAATGAGCAGTTCTTC. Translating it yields CASSRTSGEGNEQFF.

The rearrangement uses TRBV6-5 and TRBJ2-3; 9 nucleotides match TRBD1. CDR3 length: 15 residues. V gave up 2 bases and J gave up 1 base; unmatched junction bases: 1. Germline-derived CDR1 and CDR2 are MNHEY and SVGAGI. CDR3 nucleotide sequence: TGTGCCAGCAGTTACGGGGACAGGGGCACAGATACGCAGTATTTT. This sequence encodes CASSYGDRGTDTQYF.

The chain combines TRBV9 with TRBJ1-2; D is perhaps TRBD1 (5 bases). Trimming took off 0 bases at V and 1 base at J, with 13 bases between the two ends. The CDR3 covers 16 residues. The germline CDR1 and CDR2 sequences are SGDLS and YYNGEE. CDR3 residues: CASSVVPGRVNYGYTF. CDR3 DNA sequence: TGTGCCAGCAGCGTAGTGCCGGGCAGGGTTAACTATGGCTACACCTTC.

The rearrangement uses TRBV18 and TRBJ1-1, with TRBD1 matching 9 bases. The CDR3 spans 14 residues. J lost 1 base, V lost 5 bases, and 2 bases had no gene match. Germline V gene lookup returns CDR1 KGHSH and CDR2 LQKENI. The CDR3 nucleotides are TGTGCCAGCTCAGTGGACAGGGGGAACACTGAAGCTTTCTTT. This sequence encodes CASSVDRGNTEAFF.

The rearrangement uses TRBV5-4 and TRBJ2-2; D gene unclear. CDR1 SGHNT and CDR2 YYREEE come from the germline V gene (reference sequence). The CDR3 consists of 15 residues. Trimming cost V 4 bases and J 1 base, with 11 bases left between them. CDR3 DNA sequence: TGTGCCAGCAGCAACGAACGGGTGAACACCGGGGAGCTGTTTTTT. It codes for CASSNERVNTGELFF.

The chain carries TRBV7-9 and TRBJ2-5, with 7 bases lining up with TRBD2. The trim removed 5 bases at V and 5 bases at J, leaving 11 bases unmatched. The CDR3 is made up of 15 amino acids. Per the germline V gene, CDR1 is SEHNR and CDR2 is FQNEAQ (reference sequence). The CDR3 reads CASSLSSWGGETQYF. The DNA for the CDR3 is TGTGCCAGCAGCCTCTCTAGCTGGGGAGGGGAGACCCAGTACTTC.

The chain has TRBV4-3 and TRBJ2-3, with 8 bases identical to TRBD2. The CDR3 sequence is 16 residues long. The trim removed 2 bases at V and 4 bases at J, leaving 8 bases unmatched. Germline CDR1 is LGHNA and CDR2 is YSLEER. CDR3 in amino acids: CASSQPGGAPPDTQYF. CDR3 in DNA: TGCGCCAGCAGCCAACCGGGGGGGGCCCCTCCAGATACGCAGTATTTT.

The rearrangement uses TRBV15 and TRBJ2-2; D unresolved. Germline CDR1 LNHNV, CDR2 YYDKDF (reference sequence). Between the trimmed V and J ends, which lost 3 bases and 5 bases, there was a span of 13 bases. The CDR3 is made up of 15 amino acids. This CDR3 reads CATSRVGGSTGELFF. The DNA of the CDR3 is TGTGCCACCAGCAGGGTCGGCGGCTCGACCGGGGAGCTGTTTTTT.

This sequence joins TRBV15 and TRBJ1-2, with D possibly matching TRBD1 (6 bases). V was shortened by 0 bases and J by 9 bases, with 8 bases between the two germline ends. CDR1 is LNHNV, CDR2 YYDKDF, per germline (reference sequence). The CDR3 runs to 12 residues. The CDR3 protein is CATSRDQGSYTF. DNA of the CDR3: TGTGCCACCAGCAGAGATCAGGGGAGCTACACCTTC.

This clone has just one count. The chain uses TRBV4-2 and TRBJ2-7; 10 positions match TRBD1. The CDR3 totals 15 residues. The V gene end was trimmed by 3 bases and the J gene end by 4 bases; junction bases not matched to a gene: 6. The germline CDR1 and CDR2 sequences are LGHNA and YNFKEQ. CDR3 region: CASSQGTGEGYEQYF. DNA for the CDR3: TGTGCCAGCAGCCAGGGGACAGGGGAAGGTTACGAGCAGTACTTC.

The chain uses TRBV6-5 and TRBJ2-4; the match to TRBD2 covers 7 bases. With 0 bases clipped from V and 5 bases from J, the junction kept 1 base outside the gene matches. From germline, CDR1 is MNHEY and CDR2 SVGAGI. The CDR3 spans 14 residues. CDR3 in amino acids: CASSYSSGENIQYF. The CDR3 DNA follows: TGTGCCAGCAGTTACTCGAGCGGGGAAAACATTCAGTACTTC.

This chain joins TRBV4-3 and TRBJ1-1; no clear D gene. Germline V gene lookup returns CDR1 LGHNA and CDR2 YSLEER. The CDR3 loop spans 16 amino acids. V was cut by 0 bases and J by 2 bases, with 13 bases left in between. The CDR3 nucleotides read TGCGCCAGCAGCCAAGATCTTGCCAGTCCTAACACTGAAGCTTTCTTT. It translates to CASSQDLASPNTEAFF.

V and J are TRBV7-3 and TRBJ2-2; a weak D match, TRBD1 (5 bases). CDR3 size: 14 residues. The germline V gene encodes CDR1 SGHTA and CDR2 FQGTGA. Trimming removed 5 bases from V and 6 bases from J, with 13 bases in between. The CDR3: CASSLGVEPGELFF. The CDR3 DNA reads TGTGCCAGCAGCCTAGGGGTAGAGCCCGGGGAGCTGTTTTTT.

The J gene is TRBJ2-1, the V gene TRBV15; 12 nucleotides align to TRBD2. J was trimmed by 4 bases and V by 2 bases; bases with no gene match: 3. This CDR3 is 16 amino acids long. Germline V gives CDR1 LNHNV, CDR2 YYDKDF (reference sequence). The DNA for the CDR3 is TGTGCCACCAGCAGAATTACTAGCGGGGGGTACAATGAGCAGTTCTTC. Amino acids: CATSRITSGGYNEQFF.

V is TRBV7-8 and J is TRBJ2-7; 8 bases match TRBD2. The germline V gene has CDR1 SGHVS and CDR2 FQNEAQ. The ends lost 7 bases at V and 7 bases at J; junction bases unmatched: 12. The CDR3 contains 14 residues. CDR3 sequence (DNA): TGTGCCAGCACCACCCTGCGGGGGGCGGGAGAGCAGTACTTC. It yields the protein CASTTLRGAGEQYF.

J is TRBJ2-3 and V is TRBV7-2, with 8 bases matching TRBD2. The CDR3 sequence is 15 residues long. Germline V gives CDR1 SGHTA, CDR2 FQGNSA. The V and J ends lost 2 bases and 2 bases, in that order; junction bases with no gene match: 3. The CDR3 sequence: CASSLRAGDTDTQYF. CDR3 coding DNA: TGTGCCAGCAGCTTAAGAGCGGGGGACACAGATACGCAGTATTTT. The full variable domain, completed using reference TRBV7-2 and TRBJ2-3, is GAGVSQSPSNKVTEKGKDVELRCDPISGHTALYWYRQSLGQGLEFLIYFQGNSAPDKSGLPSDRFSAERTGGSVSTLTIQRTQQEDSAVYLCASSLRAGDTDTQYFGPGTRLTVL.

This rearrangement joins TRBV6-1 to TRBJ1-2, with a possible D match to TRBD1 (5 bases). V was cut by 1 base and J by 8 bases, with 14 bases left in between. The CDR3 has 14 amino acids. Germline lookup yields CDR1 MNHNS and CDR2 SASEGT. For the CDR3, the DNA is TGTGCCAGCAGTGAAGATGGCAGGGCGGAAGGCTACACCTTC. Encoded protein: CASSEDGRAEGYTF.

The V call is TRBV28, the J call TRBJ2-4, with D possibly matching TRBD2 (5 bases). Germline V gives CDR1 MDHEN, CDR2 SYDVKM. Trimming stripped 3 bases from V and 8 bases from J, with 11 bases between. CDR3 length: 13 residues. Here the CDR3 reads CASSLSVGDIQYF. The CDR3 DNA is TGTGCCAGCAGTTTGTCTGTCGGGGACATTCAGTACTTC.

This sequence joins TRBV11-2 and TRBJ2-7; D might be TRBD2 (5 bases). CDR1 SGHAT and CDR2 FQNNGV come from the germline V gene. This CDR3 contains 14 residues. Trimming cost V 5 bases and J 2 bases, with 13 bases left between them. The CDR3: CASSPPYGTYEQYF. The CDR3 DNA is TGTGCCAGCAGCCCCCCCTACGGGACCTACGAGCAGTACTTC.

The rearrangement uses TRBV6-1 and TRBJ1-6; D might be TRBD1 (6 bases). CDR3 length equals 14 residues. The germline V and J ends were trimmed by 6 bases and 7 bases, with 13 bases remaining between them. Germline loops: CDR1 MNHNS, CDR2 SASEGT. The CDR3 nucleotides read TGTGCCAGCAGGGTGGGGGGGCTGAATTCACCCCTCCACTTT. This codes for CASRVGGLNSPLHF.